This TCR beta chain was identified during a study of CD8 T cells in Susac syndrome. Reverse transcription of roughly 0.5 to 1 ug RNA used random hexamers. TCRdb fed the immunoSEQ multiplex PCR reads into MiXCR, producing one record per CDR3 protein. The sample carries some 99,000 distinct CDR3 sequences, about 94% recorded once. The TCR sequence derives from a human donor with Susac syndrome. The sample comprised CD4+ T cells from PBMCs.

This CDR3 is CASSYSPARGYEQYF. CDR3 sequence (DNA): TGTGCCAGCAGTTACTCCCCCGCCAGGGGCTACGAGCAGTACTTC. The chain combines TRBV6-2 or TRBV6-3 with TRBJ2-7, with D perhaps TRBD1 (6 bases). The CDR3 covers 15 residues. Trimming pared 0 bases from V and 3 bases from J, leaving 12 bases between. Looked up from germline, CDR1 is MNHEY and CDR2 is SVGEGT.